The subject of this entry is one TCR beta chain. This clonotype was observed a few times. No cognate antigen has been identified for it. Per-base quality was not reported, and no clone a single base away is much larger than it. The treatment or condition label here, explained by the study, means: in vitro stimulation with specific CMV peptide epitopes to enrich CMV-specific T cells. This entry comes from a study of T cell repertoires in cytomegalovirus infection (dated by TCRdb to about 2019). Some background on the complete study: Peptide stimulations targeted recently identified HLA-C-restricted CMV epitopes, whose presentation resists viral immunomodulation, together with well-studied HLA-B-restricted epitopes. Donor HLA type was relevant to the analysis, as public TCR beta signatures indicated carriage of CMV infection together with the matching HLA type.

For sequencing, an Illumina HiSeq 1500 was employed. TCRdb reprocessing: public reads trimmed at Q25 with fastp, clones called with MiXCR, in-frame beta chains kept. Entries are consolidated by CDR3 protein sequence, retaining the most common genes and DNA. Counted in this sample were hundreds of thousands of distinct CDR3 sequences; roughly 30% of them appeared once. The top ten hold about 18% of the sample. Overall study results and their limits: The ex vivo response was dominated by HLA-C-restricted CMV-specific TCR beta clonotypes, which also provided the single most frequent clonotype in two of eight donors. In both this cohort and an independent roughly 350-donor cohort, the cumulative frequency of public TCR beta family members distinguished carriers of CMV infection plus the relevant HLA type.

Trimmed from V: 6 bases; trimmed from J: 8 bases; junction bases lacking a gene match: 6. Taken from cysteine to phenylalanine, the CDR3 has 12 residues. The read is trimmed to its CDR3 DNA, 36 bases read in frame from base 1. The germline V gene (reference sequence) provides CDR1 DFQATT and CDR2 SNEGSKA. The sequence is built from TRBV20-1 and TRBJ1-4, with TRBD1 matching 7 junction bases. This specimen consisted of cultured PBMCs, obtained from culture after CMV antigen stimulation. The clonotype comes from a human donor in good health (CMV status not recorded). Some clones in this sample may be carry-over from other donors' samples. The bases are TGCAGTGCCACCCAGGGGGGAGAAAAACTGTTTTTT. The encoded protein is CSATQGGEKLFF.